The clone carrying this TCR beta chain has more than one count but fewer than ten. The antigen is unknown. 13 Jbeta primers and 60 Vbeta primers were used for the PCR. TCRdb keeps only in-frame clones here, not all; method: immunoSEQ multiplex PCR. This sample has 75,000 to 100,000 clones, with around three quarters found just once. The data were taken from a study of cytomegalovirus exposure and HLA in healthy donors. About the study: Earlier sequencing of approximately 180 million T cells yielded nearly 120 million unique TCR beta sequences. Study findings and constraints: Sequencing depth across donors, presence/absence analyses assumed, was roughly uniform. In vitro, three CMV-associated chains proved specific for CMV antigens. There were several of the most significant clusters that appeared linked to common viral pathogens in a later analysis.

This CDR3 region has 17 residues. The junction had 12 bases not matched to a gene; V was cut back by 3 bases and J by 1 base. Germline V lookup: CDR1 SNHLY, CDR2 FYNNEI. The source is a man aged 30 to 45 in good health and CMV-seronegative. Sequenced material: PBMCs. The V and J genes are TRBV2 and TRBJ2-7; 7 bases match TRBD2. CDR3 bases: TGTGCCAGCAGTGACGGTGGAGGTTGGGGGGGTTCCTACGAGCAGTACTTC. It encodes CASSDGGGWGGSYEQYF.